This T cell receptor (beta chain) was documented in a study of low-dose radiotherapy and immunotherapy resistance in tumors. On the study more broadly: For Cohort 1, fractions of 0.5 Gy were given every 2 weeks, reaching 6.5 Gy overall. Those assigned to Cohort 2 were treated with 1 Gy per fraction every two weeks (13 Gy in total over 26 weeks). On a schedule of every two weeks, intravenous cyclophosphamide at a dose of 200 mg/m2 was delivered one day before each radiation and immunotherapy administration.

This clonotype was detected ten times or more. V shed 0 bases and J shed 3 bases, with 12 bases lying between them. The CDR3 extends over 17 amino acids. Germline CDR1 is MNHEY and CDR2 is SVGAGI. Indicated time point: before trial treatment. cDNA synthesis used a TRAV/TRBV-specific primer set for both chains. Amplification, which lasted approximately 19 PCR cycles, used a constant-region primer and V-primer adapter to amplify TCRs. Using its own MiXCR run on the reads, TCRdb lists one record per CDR3 protein. In the table there are around 79,000 distinct CDR3 sequences, 18% of which are singletons. Sequences were derived from PBMCs, sampled before treatment. This clonotype originated in a male donor with prostate cancer. V and J are TRBV6-5 and TRBJ1-6; D unresolved. Written as DNA, the CDR3 is TGTGCCAGCAGTTACTCAGGAACGGATTACTATAATTCACCCCTCCACTTT. Amino acids: CASSYSGTDYYNSPLHF.